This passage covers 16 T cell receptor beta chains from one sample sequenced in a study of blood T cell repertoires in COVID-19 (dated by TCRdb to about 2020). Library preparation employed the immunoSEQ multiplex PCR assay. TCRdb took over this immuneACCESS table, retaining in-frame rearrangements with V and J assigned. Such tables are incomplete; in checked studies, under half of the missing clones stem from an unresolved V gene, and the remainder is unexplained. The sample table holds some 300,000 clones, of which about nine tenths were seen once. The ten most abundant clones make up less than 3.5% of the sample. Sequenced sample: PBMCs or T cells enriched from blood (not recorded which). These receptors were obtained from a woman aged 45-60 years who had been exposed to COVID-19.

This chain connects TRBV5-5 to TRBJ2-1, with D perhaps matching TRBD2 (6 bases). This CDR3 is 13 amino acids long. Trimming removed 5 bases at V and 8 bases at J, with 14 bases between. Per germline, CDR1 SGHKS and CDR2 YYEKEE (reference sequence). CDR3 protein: CASRRDSKDEQFF. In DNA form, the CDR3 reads TGTGCCAGCAGAAGGGACTCTAAGGATGAGCAGTTCTTC.

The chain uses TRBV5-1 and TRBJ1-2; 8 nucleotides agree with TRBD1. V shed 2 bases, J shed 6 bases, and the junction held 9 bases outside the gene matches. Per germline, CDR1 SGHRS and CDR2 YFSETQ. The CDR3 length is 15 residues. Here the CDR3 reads CASSFPDRGDNGYTF. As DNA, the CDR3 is TGCGCCAGCAGCTTCCCCGACAGGGGAGACAATGGCTACACCTTC.

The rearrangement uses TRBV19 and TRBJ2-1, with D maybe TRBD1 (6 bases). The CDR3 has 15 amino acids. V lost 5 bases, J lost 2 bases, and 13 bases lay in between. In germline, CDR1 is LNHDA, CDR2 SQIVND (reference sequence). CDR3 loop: CASSLAGVTYNEQFF. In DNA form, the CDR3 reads TGTGCCAGTAGTCTCGCAGGGGTAACCTACAATGAGCAGTTCTTC. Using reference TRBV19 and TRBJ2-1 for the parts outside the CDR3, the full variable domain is DGGITQSPKYLFRKEGQNVTLSCEQNLNHDAMYWYRQDPGQGLRLIYYSQIVNDFQKGDIAEGYSVSREKKESFPLTVTSAQKNPTAFYLCASSLAGVTYNEQFFGPGTRLTVL.

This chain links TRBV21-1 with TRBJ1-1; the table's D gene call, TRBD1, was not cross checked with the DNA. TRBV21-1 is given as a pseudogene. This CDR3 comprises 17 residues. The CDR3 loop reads CASSTHELDSNGTEAFF. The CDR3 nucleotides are TGTGCCAGCAGCACCCACGAACTGGACAGTAATGGCACTGAAGCTTTCTTT.

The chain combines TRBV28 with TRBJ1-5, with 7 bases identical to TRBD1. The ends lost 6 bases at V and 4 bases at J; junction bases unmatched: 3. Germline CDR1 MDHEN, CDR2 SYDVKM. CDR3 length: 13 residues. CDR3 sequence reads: CASRETGNQPQHF. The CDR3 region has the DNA TGTGCCAGCAGGGAGACAGGGAATCAGCCCCAGCATTTT.

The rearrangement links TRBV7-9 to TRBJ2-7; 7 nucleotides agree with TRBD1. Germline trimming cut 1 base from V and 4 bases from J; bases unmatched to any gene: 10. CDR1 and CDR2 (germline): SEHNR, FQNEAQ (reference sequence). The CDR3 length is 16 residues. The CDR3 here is CASSLGVNRGSYEQYF. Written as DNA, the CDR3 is TGTGCCAGCAGCTTAGGAGTGAACAGGGGCAGTTACGAGCAGTACTTC.

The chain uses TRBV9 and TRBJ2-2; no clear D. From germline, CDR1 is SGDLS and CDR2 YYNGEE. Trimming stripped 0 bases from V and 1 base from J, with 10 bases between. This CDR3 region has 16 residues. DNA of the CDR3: TGTGCCAGCAGCGTAGAAGGAGCCGTGAACACCGGGGAGCTGTTTTTT. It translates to CASSVEGAVNTGELFF.

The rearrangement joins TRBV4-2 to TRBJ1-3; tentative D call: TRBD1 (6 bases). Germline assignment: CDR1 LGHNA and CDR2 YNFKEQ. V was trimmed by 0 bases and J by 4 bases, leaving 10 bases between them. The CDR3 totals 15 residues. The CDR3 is CASSQDGTGGNTIYF. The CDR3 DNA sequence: TGTGCCAGCAGCCAAGACGGAACAGGGGGAAACACCATATATTTT.

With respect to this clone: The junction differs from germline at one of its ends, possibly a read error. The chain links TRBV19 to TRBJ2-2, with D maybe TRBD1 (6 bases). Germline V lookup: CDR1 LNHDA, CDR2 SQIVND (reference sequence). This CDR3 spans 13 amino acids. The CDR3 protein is CASNIQGTGELFF. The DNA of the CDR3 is TGTGCCAGTAATATACAGGGCACCGGGGAGCTGTTTTTT.

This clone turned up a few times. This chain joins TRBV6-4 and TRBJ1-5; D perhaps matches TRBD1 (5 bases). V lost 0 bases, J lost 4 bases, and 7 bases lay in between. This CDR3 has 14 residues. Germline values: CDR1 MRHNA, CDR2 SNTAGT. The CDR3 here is CASSDSAGNQPQHF. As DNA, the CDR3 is TGTGCCAGCAGTGACTCGGCAGGGAATCAGCCCCAGCATTTT.

Written as DNA, the CDR3 is TGTGCCAGCACGCAGTCGGGGTATGGCTACACCTTC. Translation gives CASTQSGYGYTF. The chain combines TRBV2 with TRBJ1-2; D gene unclear. The CDR3 sequence is 12 residues long. Trimming cost V 7 bases and J 5 bases, with 11 bases left between them. Germline lookup yields CDR1 SNHLY and CDR2 FYNNEI.

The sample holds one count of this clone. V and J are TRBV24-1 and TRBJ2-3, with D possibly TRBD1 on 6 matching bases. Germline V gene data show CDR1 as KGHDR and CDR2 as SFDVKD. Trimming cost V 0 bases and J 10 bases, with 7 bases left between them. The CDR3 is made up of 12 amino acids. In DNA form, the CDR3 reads TGTGCCACCAGTGATTTGTCAGGGGCGCAGTATTTT. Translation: CATSDLSGAQYF.

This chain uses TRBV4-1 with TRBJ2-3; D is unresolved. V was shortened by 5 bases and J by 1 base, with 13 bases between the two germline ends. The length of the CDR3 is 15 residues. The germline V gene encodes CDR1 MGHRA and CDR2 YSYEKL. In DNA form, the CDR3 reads TGCGCCAGCAGCGAGTCGGGTGAAGGCACAGATACGCAGTATTTT. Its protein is CASSESGEGTDTQYF.

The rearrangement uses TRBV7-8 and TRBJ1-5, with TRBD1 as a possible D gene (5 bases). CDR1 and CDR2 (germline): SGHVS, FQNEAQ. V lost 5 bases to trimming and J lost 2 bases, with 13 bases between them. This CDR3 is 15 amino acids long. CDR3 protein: CASSLGGGRNQPQHF. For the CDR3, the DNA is TGTGCCAGCAGCCTCGGCGGGGGTCGCAATCAGCCCCAGCATTTT.

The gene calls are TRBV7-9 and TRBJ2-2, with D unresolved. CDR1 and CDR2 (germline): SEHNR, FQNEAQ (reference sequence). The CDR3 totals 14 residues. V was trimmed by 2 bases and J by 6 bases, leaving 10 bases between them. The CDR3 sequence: CASSLLRESGELFF. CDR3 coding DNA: TGTGCCAGCAGCTTATTACGAGAGTCCGGGGAGCTGTTTTTT.

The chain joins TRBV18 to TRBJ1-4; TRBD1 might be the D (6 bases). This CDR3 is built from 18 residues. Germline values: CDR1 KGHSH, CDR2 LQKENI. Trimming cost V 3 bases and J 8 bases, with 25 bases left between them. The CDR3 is CASSPLSLGAGAWEKLFF. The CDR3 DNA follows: TGTGCCAGCTCACCGCTATCCCTGGGTGCAGGGGCTTGGGAAAAACTGTTTTTT.